The clone carrying this T cell receptor (beta chain) has just one count. Its target is unknown. Sequenced by immunoSEQ multiplex PCR; TCRdb stores in-frame clones only, minus some. Of roughly 45,000 clones in the sample, 94% were seen once. V was pared by 6 bases and J by 2 bases, with 14 bases between. Germline-derived CDR1 and CDR2 are SNHLY and FYNNEI. This CDR3 has 15 amino acids. The data were obtained in a study of cytomegalovirus exposure and HLA in healthy donors. Study results and limitations: Generally TCR sequences proved uncommon, though certain public TCRs appeared in numerous donors.

This rearrangement joins TRBV2 to TRBJ1-3, with D maybe TRBD1 (6 bases). The receptor comes from a young woman in good health and CMV-seropositive. The sequenced sample consisted of PBMCs. The CDR3 DNA reads TGTGCCAGCAGGGACTCCTACAGGGCTGGAAACACCATATATTTT. Its translation is CASRDSYRAGNTIYF.